The 16 T cell receptor beta chains below were found in one sample sequenced in a study of regulatory T cells in long-lasting Graves disease. Researchers made TCR beta libraries by using iRepertoire HTBI primers and running Arm-PCR on CDR3 regions. MiXCR, applied by TCRdb to the multiplex PCR reads, yields one record per CDR3 protein. The sample lists about 660,000 distinct CDR3 sequences, roughly 30% seen once, with 35% to 55% in the top ten. Time point specified: persistent/refractory GD, antithyroid drugs over 5 years with positive TRAb. The authors made the TCR library using RNA they extracted from PBMCs. Sequencing was performed on peripheral blood mononuclear cells (PBMCs), taken when the disease was refractory, from a patient treated with antithyroid drugs. The receptor source for this set is a female donor with Graves disease.

Remarks on this clonotype: One end of the junction does not line up with germline, which may come from a read error. The chain carries TRBV6-1 and TRBJ2-6; a weak D match, TRBD1 (6 bases). This CDR3 spans 15 amino acids. Germline V gene lookup returns CDR1 MNHNS and CDR2 SASEGT. This chain's CDR3 is CASSDAGAGANVLAF. The CDR3 DNA reads TGTGCCAGCAGCGACGCAGGGGCTGGGGCCAACGTCCTGGCTTTC.

This rearrangement joins TRBV20-1 to TRBJ1-1, with no clear D. Germline assignment: CDR1 DFQATT and CDR2 SNEGSKA (reference sequence). The CDR3 loop spans 11 amino acids. Trimming stripped 4 bases from V and 0 bases from J, with 3 bases between. CDR3 amino acids: CSATVNTEAFF. The CDR3 DNA follows: TGCAGTGCTACAGTGAACACTGAAGCTTTCTTT.

This clonotype turned up a few times. The chain joins TRBV7-9 to TRBJ1-2, with D possibly being TRBD1 (5 bases). Germline V gene data show CDR1 as SEHNR and CDR2 as FQNEAQ (reference sequence). This CDR3 region has 14 residues. With 3 bases removed from V and 7 bases from J, the gap between germline ends came to 15 bases. This CDR3 is CASSFTDTGVGYTF. CDR3 DNA: TGTGCCAGCAGCTTTACCGACACGGGGGTTGGCTACACCTTC.

This clonotype appeared once. V usage is TRBV6-2 or TRBV6-3 and J usage is TRBJ1-5; unclear D gene. CDR1 and CDR2 (germline): MNHEY, SVGEGT. The V gene lost 5 bases and the J gene lost 3 bases, with 11 bases spanning the gap. This CDR3 region has 14 residues. CDR3 sequence reads: CASSDGSTNQPQHF. In nucleotides, the CDR3 is TGTGCCAGCAGTGACGGGTCCACCAATCAGCCCCAGCATTTT.

This clonotype was picked up a small number of times. This sequence joins TRBV27 and TRBJ2-7; 7 bases map to TRBD2. Germline lookup yields CDR1 MNHEY and CDR2 SMNVEV (reference sequence). This CDR3 has 15 residues. V was pared by 5 bases and J by 5 bases, with 12 bases of the junction left unmatched. In DNA, the CDR3 is TGTGCCAGCAGTCTACTACGGACTAGTTCCCACGAGCAGTACTTC. It specifies CASSLLRTSSHEQYF.

This clonotype was detected many times. The chain uses TRBV3-1 and TRBJ1-2; no firm D call. CDR1 and CDR2 (germline): LGHDT, YNNKEL (reference sequence). Trimming removed 2 bases from V and 7 bases from J, with 17 bases in between. CDR3 size: 15 residues. DNA of the CDR3: TGTGCCAGCAGCCAAAACCCGGCGGGGTCAGGTGGCTACACCTTC. This encodes CASSQNPAGSGGYTF. The whole variable domain, filled in from reference TRBV3-1 and TRBJ1-2, reads DTAVSQTPKYLVTQMGNDKSIKCEQNLGHDTMYWYKQDSKKFLKIMFSYNNKELIINETVPNRFSPKSPDKAHLNLHINSLELGDSAVYFCASSQNPAGSGGYTFGSGTRLTVV.

This chain's CDR3 is CASSRDPEGYGYTF. CDR3 DNA sequence: TGTGCCAGCAGTCGGGACCCCGAGGGCTATGGCTACACCTTC. V gene TRBV27 combines with J gene TRBJ1-2; perhaps TRBD1 as D (5 bases). This CDR3 comprises 14 residues. Trimming left V 5 bases short and J 4 bases short, with 14 bases between. In germline, CDR1 is MNHEY, CDR2 SMNVEV (reference sequence).

This chain joins TRBV3-1 and TRBJ1-2; a weak D match, TRBD1 (6 bases). The germline CDR1 and CDR2 sequences are LGHDT and YNNKEL (reference sequence). Trimming cost V 6 bases and J 0 bases, with 8 bases left between them. The CDR3 is 13 amino acids. The CDR3 loop is CASRRGANYGYTF. The CDR3 DNA sequence: TGTGCCAGCAGAAGGGGGGCTAACTATGGCTACACCTTC.

The chain joins TRBV11-2 to TRBJ2-1; D remains ambiguous. Germline lookup yields CDR1 SGHAT and CDR2 FQNNGV. This CDR3 is 16 amino acids long. V lost 4 bases, J lost 6 bases, and 19 bases lay in between. CDR3 in DNA: TGTGCCAGCAGCTCCTACCCGCGTGAGAGGTTCAATGAGCAGTTCTTC. Protein product: CASSSYPRERFNEQFF.

The chain recombines TRBV29-1 with TRBJ2-7; a weak D match, TRBD2 (7 bases). V lost 5 bases to trimming and J lost 1 base, with 15 bases between them. From germline, CDR1 is SQVTM and CDR2 ANQGSEA. This CDR3 spans 14 amino acids. The chain's CDR3 is CSVSLRGASYEQYF. Here the CDR3 DNA reads TGCAGCGTTTCTCTCCGGGGGGCTTCCTACGAGCAGTACTTC.

The table lists this clonotype with a few counts. The chain combines TRBV12-3 or TRBV12-4 with TRBJ1-1; D is possibly TRBD1 (6 bases). This CDR3 is 15 amino acids long. V was clipped by 6 bases and J by 0 bases, with 14 bases between them. The CDR3 sequence is CASSLLGAVNTEAFF. The CDR3 nucleotides are TGTGCCAGCAGCCTTCTGGGGGCAGTGAACACTGAAGCTTTCTTT.

The genes are TRBV7-9 and TRBJ1-5; a weak D match, TRBD1 (5 bases). This CDR3 contains 14 residues. Germline V gives CDR1 SEHNR, CDR2 FQNEAQ (reference sequence). Trimming shortened V by 5 bases and J by 5 bases, and 13 bases separated the two germline ends. The CDR3 DNA reads TGTGCCAGCAGCCCGCAGGGTAGGGATCAGCCCCAGCATTTT. Protein: CASSPQGRDQPQHF.

This clonotype was seen only a few times. The chain has TRBV12-5 and TRBJ1-1; TRBD1 might be the D (6 bases). CDR3 length: 15 amino acids. The ends were cut back, 3 bases at V and 6 bases at J, with 17 bases in the middle. Germline V lookup: CDR1 LGHNT, CDR2 FRNRAP. The CDR3 nucleotides are TGTGCTAGTGGTTTAGACCTGGGGGCGGCATCTGAAGCTTTCTTT. Translating it yields CASGLDLGAASEAFF. The whole variable domain, filled in from reference TRBV12-5 and TRBJ1-1, reads DARVTQTPRHKVTEMGQEVTMRCQPILGHNTVFWYRQTMMQGLELLAYFRNRAPLDDSGMPKDRFSAEMPDATLATLKIQPSEPRDSAVYFCASGLDLGAASEAFFGQGTRLTVV.

This clonotype occurred a few times. The chain carries TRBV12-3 or TRBV12-4 and TRBJ2-7; D is perhaps TRBD2 (5 bases). With 7 bases removed from V and 6 bases from J, the gap between germline ends came to 16 bases. The length of the CDR3 is 13 residues. The chain's CDR3 is CASNLFRESEQYF. Here the CDR3 DNA reads TGTGCCAGCAATTTGTTCCGGGAAAGCGAGCAGTACTTC.

The gene calls are TRBV5-6 and TRBJ1-1; TRBD1 aligns across 10 bases. J lost 5 bases, V lost 3 bases, and 7 bases had no gene match. The CDR3 has 15 residues. The germline CDR1 and CDR2 sequences are SGHDT and YYEEEE. CDR3 amino acids: CASSSTDRGRTEAFF. Written as DNA, the CDR3 is TGTGCCAGCAGCTCCACGGACAGGGGGAGAACTGAAGCTTTCTTT. The full variable domain, its missing parts supplied by reference TRBV5-6 and TRBJ1-1, is DAGVTQSPTHLIKTRGQQVTLRCSPKSGHDTVSWYQQALGQGPQFIFQYYEEEERQRGNFPDRFSGHQFPNYSSELNVNALLLGDSALYLCASSSTDRGRTEAFFGQGTRLTVV.

The CDR3 here is CASSLGLRSTDTQYF. The CDR3 bases are TGTGCCAGCAGTTTAGGATTGAGGAGCACAGATACGCAGTATTTT. This chain connects TRBV12-3 or TRBV12-4 to TRBJ2-3; D unclear. The CDR3 contains 15 residues. Trimming took 1 base from V and 0 from J, leaving 8 bases between them.